These 23 T cell receptor beta chains were all obtained from the same sample, sequenced in a study of PD-1 blockade in classical Hodgkin lymphoma. The patients all showed relapse after autologous stem cell transplantation, while their brentuximab vedotin exposure varied. Clones were read by immunoSEQ multiplex PCR, and TCRdb kept only the in-frame ones, dropping some. The sample carries about 150,000 clones, 78% recorded once. This material consisted of peripheral blood mononuclear cells (PBMCs), taken before the second cycle of nivolumab. The receptor source for this set is a human donor with classical Hodgkin lymphoma.

This chain connects TRBV5-1 to TRBJ1-2; maybe TRBD1 (6 bases). The CDR3 covers 14 residues. Germline-derived CDR1 and CDR2 are SGHRS and YFSETQ. V was clipped by 2 bases and J by 5 bases, with 13 bases between them. The DNA for the CDR3 is TGCGCCAGCAGCTTTGGGGGGCAAGAGTATGGCTACACCTTC. Protein sequence: CASSFGGQEYGYTF.

The chain carries TRBV28 and TRBJ1-2; no firm D call. CDR1 and CDR2 from the germline V gene are MDHEN and SYDVKM. Trimming cost V 3 bases and J 7 bases, with 9 bases left between them. The CDR3 length is 12 residues. For the CDR3, the DNA is TGTGCCAGCAGTTTGGGAGGGTCTGGCTACACCTTC. Residues: CASSLGGSGYTF.

The rearrangement joins TRBV4-1 to TRBJ2-7; 12 bases agree with TRBD2. The V gene's germline CDR1 is MGHRA and CDR2 YSYEKL. This CDR3 spans 17 amino acids. Germline trimming cut 0 bases from V and 4 bases from J; bases unmatched to any gene: 7. The CDR3: CASSQDPSGRAVYEQYF. The CDR3, as DNA: TGCGCCAGCAGCCAAGATCCTAGCGGGAGGGCCGTATACGAGCAGTACTTC.

This clone was recorded a few times. This chain uses TRBV5-1 with TRBJ2-7; D unclear. V was trimmed by 0 bases and J by 2 bases, leaving 9 bases between them. Germline loops: CDR1 SGHRS, CDR2 YFSETQ. The CDR3 contains 14 residues. The DNA for the CDR3 is TGCGCCAGCAGCTTGGAGGGCCATACCTACGAGCAGTACTTC. Translation gives CASSLEGHTYEQYF.

V and J are TRBV18 and TRBJ1-4; perhaps TRBD1 as D (5 bases). V was trimmed by 3 bases and J by 0 bases, leaving 11 bases between them. Germline CDR1 KGHSH, CDR2 LQKENI. The CDR3 is 16 residues long. CDR3 loop: CASSPGGETTNEKLFF. CDR3 sequence (DNA): TGTGCCAGCTCACCGGGGGGAGAGACAACTAATGAAAAACTGTTTTTT.

This CDR3 is CASSTGTGDEKLFF. Written as DNA, the CDR3 is TGTGCCAGCAGCACCGGGACAGGGGATGAAAAACTGTTTTTT. The chain links TRBV27 to TRBJ1-4; 10 bases line up with TRBD1. J lost 6 bases, V lost 6 bases, and 4 bases had no gene match. Per germline, CDR1 MNHEY and CDR2 SMNVEV (reference sequence). The CDR3 runs to 14 residues.

This clone has a handful of counts. J is TRBJ2-3 and V is TRBV5-1; D possibly corresponds to TRBD2 (5 bases). This CDR3 has 15 amino acids. Germline lookup yields CDR1 SGHRS and CDR2 YFSETQ. The V gene lost 2 bases and the J gene lost 0 bases, with 10 bases spanning the gap. The CDR3 region is CASSLEGISTDTQYF. In nucleotides, the CDR3 is TGCGCCAGCAGCTTAGAGGGAATAAGCACAGATACGCAGTATTTT.

This clone showed up just a few times. This chain links TRBV9 with TRBJ2-1; TRBD2 agrees at 7 bases. The CDR3 totals 16 residues. J was trimmed by 0 bases and V by 0 bases; bases with no gene match: 3. Per germline, CDR1 SGDLS and CDR2 YYNGEE. The CDR3 region is CASSVVAGHSYNEQFF. CDR3 sequence (DNA): TGTGCCAGCAGCGTAGTAGCGGGCCACTCCTACAATGAGCAGTTCTTC. Drawing the rest from reference TRBV9 and TRBJ2-1, the complete variable domain is DSGVTQTPKHLITATGQRVTLRCSPRSGDLSVYWYQQSLDQGLQFLIQYYNGEERAKGNILERFSAQQFPDLHSELNLSSLELGDSALYFCASSVVAGHSYNEQFFGPGTRLTVL.

The chain has TRBV19 and TRBJ1-5, with a tentative D call TRBD1 (6 bases). Per germline, CDR1 LNHDA and CDR2 SQIVND (reference sequence). V was trimmed by 4 bases and J by 0 bases, leaving 16 bases between them. The CDR3 is 17 amino acids. CDR3 region: CASSRRGTNFSNQPQHF. The DNA for the CDR3 is TGTGCCAGTAGTAGGCGCGGGACAAACTTTAGCAATCAGCCCCAGCATTTT.

The chain joins TRBV7-2 to TRBJ2-7; D is unresolved. V lost 5 bases and J 3 bases, leaving 20 bases between the germline ends. The CDR3 contains 16 residues. In germline, CDR1 is SGHTA, CDR2 FQGNSA. This chain's CDR3 is CASSPGLSLTLYEQYF. The DNA of the CDR3 is TGTGCCAGCAGCCCTGGGCTATCCTTGACTCTCTACGAGCAGTACTTC.

The CDR3 sequence: CASSPRNREGETQYF. CDR3 nucleotide sequence: TGTGCCAGCTCACCACGGAACAGGGAGGGAGAGACCCAGTACTTC. The chain carries TRBV18 and TRBJ2-5; tentatively, D is TRBD2 (7 bases). CDR3 size: 15 residues. Germline V CDR1 and CDR2: KGHSH, LQKENI. V lost 1 base and J 4 bases, leaving 13 bases between the germline ends.

The V gene is TRBV7-3, the J gene TRBJ2-3; D is perhaps TRBD1 or TRBD2 (5 bases each). V shed 2 bases and J shed 4 bases, with 16 bases lying between them. Germline assignment: CDR1 SGHTA and CDR2 FQGTGA. The CDR3 covers 16 residues. In nucleotides, the CDR3 is TGTGCCAGCAGCTTAGGGCGGCCGAGGGGTGCAGATACGCAGTATTTT. It codes for CASSLGRPRGADTQYF.

This rearrangement joins TRBV29-1 to TRBJ2-7; 8 nucleotides line up with TRBD2. The CDR3 has 14 residues. Germline assignment: CDR1 SQVTM and CDR2 ANQGSEA. V was pared by 2 bases and J by 3 bases, with 6 bases of the junction left unmatched. The CDR3 sequence: CSVEKLAEGYEQYF. CDR3 coding DNA: TGCAGCGTTGAAAAACTAGCGGAGGGCTACGAGCAGTACTTC.

This clone was found a few times. The rearrangement joins TRBV5-1 to TRBJ1-1; D gene unclear. With 5 bases removed from V and 0 bases from J, the gap between germline ends came to 8 bases. Germline CDR1 is SGHRS and CDR2 is YFSETQ. The CDR3 contains 13 residues. CDR3 DNA sequence: TGCGCCAGCAGGTGGGGTCTGAACACTGAAGCTTTCTTT. Amino acids: CASRWGLNTEAFF.

The CDR3 protein is CASSLGSLADNTGELFF. The DNA for the CDR3 is TGTGCCAGCAGCTTAGGATCCCTAGCGGATAACACCGGGGAGCTGTTTTTT. This sequence joins TRBV11-3 and TRBJ2-2; TRBD2 matches at 7 bases. Germline V lookup: CDR1 SGHNT, CDR2 YENEEA. The CDR3 extends over 17 amino acids. V shed 1 base and J 2 bases; nucleotides not matched to a gene: 7.

The CDR3 loop is CASSFSQGGETQYF. The DNA for the CDR3 is TGTGCCAGCAGCTTCTCACAGGGAGGTGAGACCCAGTACTTC. The chain has TRBV6-5 and TRBJ2-5; perhaps D is TRBD1 or TRBD2 (6 bases each). The CDR3 runs 14 residues. V lost 6 bases and J lost 5, with 16 bases in between. Germline-derived CDR1 and CDR2 are MNHEY and SVGAGI.

In its sample, this clone was seen once. The chain is built from TRBV5-1 and TRBJ2-1; D may correspond to TRBD1 or TRBD2 (5 bases each). The CDR3 covers 17 residues. The germline gives CDR1 SGHRS, CDR2 YFSETQ. V lost 4 bases, J lost 0 bases, and 17 bases lay in between. CDR3 in amino acids: CASSRAGTPSSYNEQFF. Here the CDR3 DNA reads TGCGCCAGCAGCCGTGCCGGGACCCCCAGCTCCTACAATGAGCAGTTCTTC.

This clone appeared a few times. This chain connects TRBV7-9 to TRBJ2-7; D is undetermined. V was clipped by 1 base and J by 0 bases, with 1 base between them. The CDR3 runs to 12 residues. The V gene's germline CDR1 is SEHNR and CDR2 FQNEAQ (reference sequence). The chain's CDR3 is CASSLVSYEQYF. CDR3 bases: TGTGCCAGCAGCTTAGTCTCCTACGAGCAGTACTTC.

In its sample, this clone was seen a few times. This chain uses TRBV2 with TRBJ2-7; D is uncertain. The CDR3 sequence is 11 residues long. Germline assignment: CDR1 SNHLY and CDR2 FYNNEI. V was cut by 10 bases and J by 5 bases, with 12 bases left in between. In DNA, the CDR3 is TGTGCCACCGCCGGTGACCACGAGCAGTACTTC. This translates into CATAGDHEQYF.

The chain couples TRBV9 to TRBJ2-1, with 8 bases lining up with TRBD1. V was clipped by 0 bases and J by 8 bases; unmatched bases: 4. CDR3 length: 14 amino acids. Per germline, CDR1 SGDLS and CDR2 YYNGEE. The CDR3 DNA is TGTGCCAGCAGCGTAGGGCAGGGGGCCTATGAGCAGTTCTTC. Translation gives CASSVGQGAYEQFF.

The genes are TRBV27 and TRBJ2-2, with 7 bases fitting TRBD2. This CDR3 has 13 residues. The V and J ends lost 6 bases and 4 bases, in that order; junction bases with no gene match: 2. Germline CDR1 and CDR2: MNHEY and SMNVEV (reference sequence). In DNA, the CDR3 is TGTGCCAGCAGGGGGAGGGCCACCGGGGAGCTGTTTTTT. Its protein is CASRGRATGELFF.

The chain joins TRBV4-2 to TRBJ2-3, with TRBD1 matching over 12 bases. V was clipped by 0 bases and J by 1 base; unmatched bases: 2. Germline lookup yields CDR1 LGHNA and CDR2 YNFKEQ. The CDR3 totals 17 residues. CDR3 region: CASSQEGTGGGTDTQYF. The CDR3 DNA sequence: TGTGCCAGCAGCCAAGAGGGGACAGGGGGCGGCACAGATACGCAGTATTTT.

In its sample, this clone was seen once. The V call is TRBV6-1, the J call TRBJ2-3; 14 nucleotides match TRBD2. Germline V gene data show CDR1 as MNHNS and CDR2 as SASEGT. Trimming took 4 bases from V and 7 from J; bases not matched to a gene: 4. The CDR3 is 15 residues long. The CDR3 region is CASSVGLAGANTQYF. For the CDR3, the DNA is TGTGCCAGCAGTGTGGGACTAGCGGGGGCCAATACGCAGTATTTT.